This T cell receptor (beta chain) was sequenced in a study of OX40 agonist ivuxolimab in advanced cancers. Overall study: Averaging around 60 years in age, with a range of about 20 to 90, the cohort was around 83% male.

CDR1 is SGDLS, CDR2 YYNGEE, per germline. This CDR3 spans 14 amino acids. The germline V and J ends were trimmed by 0 bases and 6 bases, with 10 bases remaining between them. The assay was immunoSEQ multiplex PCR, and TCRdb's table has in-frame clones only and misses some. This sample has fewer than 55,000 clones, with 80% to 90% found just once. This sequence joins TRBV9 and TRBJ1-5; D gene ambiguous. This clonotype was sampled from an adult with an advanced solid tumor such as melanoma, head and neck, liver or kidney cancer. The sample was CD4+ or CD8+ T cells sorted from blood, taken in a trial of the OX40 agonist ivuxolimab. In DNA, the CDR3 is TGTGCCAGCAGCGTAGAGGGATATGGTCAGCCCCAGCATTTT. Amino acid sequence: CASSVEGYGQPQHF.